Reported below is one T cell receptor beta chain. Its antigen remains unidentified. The CDR3 sequence is 15 residues long. Trimming removed 0 bases from V and 1 base from J, with 7 bases in between. In germline, CDR1 is SGHRS, CDR2 YFSETQ. This entry comes from a study of T cell clones after liver transplantation. Across the study: TCRbeta sequencing after a pre-transplant mixed lymphocyte reaction identified graft-donor-reactive clones, later tracked in post-transplant blood.

Produced via immunoSEQ multiplex PCR; TCRdb's table is partial and in-frame only. Of around 100,000 clones detected, about 86% appear once; the ten largest clones hold less than 3%. CD3+CD4+ and CD3+CD8+ cells were FACS-sorted from thawed unstimulated PBMCs. Overall study results and limits: Small, mixed patient groups and varying post-transplant times limit these conclusions. Low donor cell numbers restricted donor-reactive repertoire measurement in two subjects.

The TCR sequence derives from a human patient who received a liver transplant. Some T cells here may be from the graft donor. The sequencing used CD4+ T cells from blood, collected 45 to 50 months after liver transplant. The chain is built from TRBV5-1 and TRBJ1-4; D not certain. CDR3 loop: CASSLVVGTNEKLFF. DNA of the CDR3: TGCGCCAGCAGCTTGGTCGTGGGAACTAATGAAAAACTGTTTTTT.